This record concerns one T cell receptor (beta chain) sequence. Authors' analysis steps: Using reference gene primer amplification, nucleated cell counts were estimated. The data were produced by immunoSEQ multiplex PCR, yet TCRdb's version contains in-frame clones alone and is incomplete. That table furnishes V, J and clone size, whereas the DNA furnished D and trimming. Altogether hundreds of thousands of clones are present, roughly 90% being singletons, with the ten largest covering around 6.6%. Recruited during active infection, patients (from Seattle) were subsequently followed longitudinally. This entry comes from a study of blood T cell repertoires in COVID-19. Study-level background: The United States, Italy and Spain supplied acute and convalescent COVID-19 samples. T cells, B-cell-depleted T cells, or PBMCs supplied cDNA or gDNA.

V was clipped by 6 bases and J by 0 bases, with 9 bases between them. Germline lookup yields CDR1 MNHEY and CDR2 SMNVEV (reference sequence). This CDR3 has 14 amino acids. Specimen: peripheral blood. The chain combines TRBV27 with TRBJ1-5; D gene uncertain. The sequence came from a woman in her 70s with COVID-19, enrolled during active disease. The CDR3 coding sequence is TGTGCCAGCAGCCCTCTTAATAGCAATCAGCCCCAGCATTTT. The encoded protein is CASSPLNSNQPQHF.